The next 11 T cell receptor beta chains were all read from a single sample in a study of blood T cells in healthy people across ages. Next came a second PCR, run for about 6 to 12 cycles, which used a sample-barcoded 5' primer along with a J-beta primer mix. TCRdb used MiXCR to reprocess the 5' RACE reads, holding one entry per CDR3 protein. This sample carries about 650,000 distinct CDR3 sequences, approximately 29% of them seen once, and the ten largest clones take 15%. The sequencing sample was made of blood. The receptor source for this set is a woman aged 80 or older in good health.

This clonotype has more than one count but fewer than ten. This may be a read error, as it is one base from a much larger clone. The chain recombines TRBV5-1 with TRBJ2-1; the D gene is possibly TRBD1 (6 bases). The assigned J gene may be wrong: the sequence end matches TRBJ2-7 better. The germline V gene encodes CDR1 SGHRS and CDR2 YFSETQ. CDR3 length: 16 residues. The CDR3 is CASSSSNGGSYNEQYF. CDR3 DNA sequence: TGCGCCAGCAGCTCTTCTAATGGGGGCTCCTACAATGAGCAGTACTTC.

The V and J genes are TRBV9 and TRBJ2-4, with 11 bases matching TRBD2. The CDR3 consists of 16 residues. V gave up 0 bases and J gave up 13 bases; unmatched junction bases: 12. From germline, CDR1 is SGDLS and CDR2 YYNGEE. Here the CDR3 reads CASSVAWTSGYNEQYF. CDR3 DNA: TGTGCCAGCAGCGTAGCTTGGACTAGCGGGTACAATGAGCAGTACTTC. The entire variable domain, with the rest obtained from reference TRBV9 and TRBJ2-4, is as follows: DSGVTQTPKHLITATGQRVTLRCSPRSGDLSVYWYQQSLDQGLQFLIQYYNGEERAKGNILERFSAQQFPDLHSELNLSSLELGDSALYFCASSVAWTSGYNEQYFGAGTRLSVL.

The V gene is TRBV20-1, the J gene TRBJ2-7; 8 bases line up with TRBD1. CDR3 size: 13 residues. The germline V gene has CDR1 DFQATT and CDR2 SNEGSKA (reference sequence). The CDR3 sequence is CRVSRTGWYEQYF. The CDR3 DNA reads as TGCAGAGTCTCGAGGACAGGGTGGTACGAGCAGTACTTC.

With respect to this clonotype: This may come from a read error, since a much larger clone is one base off. This sequence joins TRBV2 and TRBJ2-1; 13 bases agree with TRBD2. Looked up from germline, CDR1 is SNHLY and CDR2 is FYNNEI. CDR3 size: 14 residues. The CDR3 sequence: CASGTSGERNERFF. The DNA for the CDR3 is TGTGCCAGCGGGACTAGCGGGGAACGCAATGAGCGGTTCTTC.

This clonotype was recorded many times. This sequence joins TRBV7-9 and TRBJ1-2, with TRBD1 matching over 7 bases. V shed 3 bases and J 6 bases; nucleotides not matched to a gene: 4. From germline, CDR1 is SEHNR and CDR2 FQNEAQ (reference sequence). This CDR3 spans 13 amino acids. CDR3 residues: CASSLGQTNGYTF. The DNA for the CDR3 is TGTGCCAGCAGCTTGGGACAGACCAATGGCTACACCTTC.

Many counts were recorded for this clonotype. The J gene is TRBJ2-1, the V gene TRBV7-8; D unresolved. V lost 2 bases, J lost 4 bases, and 12 bases lay in between. Germline loops: CDR1 SGHVS, CDR2 FQNEAQ. This CDR3 region has 15 residues. CDR3 sequence reads: CASSLIRTQYNEQFF. The CDR3 DNA is TGTGCCAGCAGCTTAATTAGAACCCAATACAATGAGCAGTTCTTC.

Points on this clonotype: This may come from a read error, since a much larger clone is one base off. The chain uses TRBV11-2 and TRBJ2-7; 8 bases map to TRBD2. The germline V gene has CDR1 SGHAT and CDR2 FQNNGV. There are 14 residues in the CDR3. V was pared by 6 bases and J by 7 bases, with 11 bases of the junction left unmatched. The CDR3 DNA reads as TGTGCCAGCAGAAGCGGGACTAGAGGGAATGAGCAGTACTTC. As protein: CASRSGTRGNEQYF.

This clonotype occurred a few times. The genes are TRBV20-1 and TRBJ2-5; TRBD2 agrees at 9 bases. The CDR3 has 16 residues. Germline loops: CDR1 DFQATT, CDR2 SNEGSKA (reference sequence). V was clipped by 6 bases and J by 11 bases; unmatched bases: 22. The CDR3 loop reads CSAILWASGDYNEQYF. The CDR3 DNA reads TGCAGTGCCATTTTGTGGGCTAGCGGGGATTACAATGAGCAGTACTTC.

This chain joins TRBV9 and TRBJ2-1; D might be TRBD1 or TRBD2, each matching 5 bases. The CDR3 spans 15 residues. The V end was cut by 2 bases, the J end by 4 bases, with 13 bases between. Germline CDR1 is SGDLS and CDR2 is YYNGEE. DNA for the CDR3: TGTGCCAGCAGCGTGCCCGGGACGCTGTACAATGAGCAGTTCTTC. Its translation is CASSVPGTLYNEQFF. Filled out from reference TRBV9 and TRBJ2-1, the complete variable domain reads DSGVTQTPKHLITATGQRVTLRCSPRSGDLSVYWYQQSLDQGLQFLIQYYNGEERAKGNILERFSAQQFPDLHSELNLSSLELGDSALYFCASSVPGTLYNEQFFGPGTRLTVL.

The V and J genes are TRBV7-6 and TRBJ2-5, with D maybe TRBD1 (6 bases). Judging by the DNA end, TRBJ2-7 fits better; the J call may be wrong. Germline CDR1 SGHVS, CDR2 FNYEAQ. The CDR3 sequence is 14 residues long. CDR3 loop: CASSLDRARYEQYF. CDR3 DNA sequence: TGTGCCAGCAGCTTAGACAGGGCCAGGTACGAGCAGTACTTC.

This clonotype appeared once. The genes are TRBV7-2 and TRBJ2-1; D tentatively fits TRBD1 or TRBD2 (6 bases each). Trimming cost V 1 base and J 1 base, with 17 bases left between them. The germline gives CDR1 SGHTA, CDR2 FQGNSA. The CDR3 covers 18 residues. The CDR3 here is CASSLGGGRVGSYNEQFF. CDR3 DNA: TGTGCCAGCAGCTTAGGAGGGGGGCGCGTCGGGTCCTACAATGAGCAGTTCTTC.